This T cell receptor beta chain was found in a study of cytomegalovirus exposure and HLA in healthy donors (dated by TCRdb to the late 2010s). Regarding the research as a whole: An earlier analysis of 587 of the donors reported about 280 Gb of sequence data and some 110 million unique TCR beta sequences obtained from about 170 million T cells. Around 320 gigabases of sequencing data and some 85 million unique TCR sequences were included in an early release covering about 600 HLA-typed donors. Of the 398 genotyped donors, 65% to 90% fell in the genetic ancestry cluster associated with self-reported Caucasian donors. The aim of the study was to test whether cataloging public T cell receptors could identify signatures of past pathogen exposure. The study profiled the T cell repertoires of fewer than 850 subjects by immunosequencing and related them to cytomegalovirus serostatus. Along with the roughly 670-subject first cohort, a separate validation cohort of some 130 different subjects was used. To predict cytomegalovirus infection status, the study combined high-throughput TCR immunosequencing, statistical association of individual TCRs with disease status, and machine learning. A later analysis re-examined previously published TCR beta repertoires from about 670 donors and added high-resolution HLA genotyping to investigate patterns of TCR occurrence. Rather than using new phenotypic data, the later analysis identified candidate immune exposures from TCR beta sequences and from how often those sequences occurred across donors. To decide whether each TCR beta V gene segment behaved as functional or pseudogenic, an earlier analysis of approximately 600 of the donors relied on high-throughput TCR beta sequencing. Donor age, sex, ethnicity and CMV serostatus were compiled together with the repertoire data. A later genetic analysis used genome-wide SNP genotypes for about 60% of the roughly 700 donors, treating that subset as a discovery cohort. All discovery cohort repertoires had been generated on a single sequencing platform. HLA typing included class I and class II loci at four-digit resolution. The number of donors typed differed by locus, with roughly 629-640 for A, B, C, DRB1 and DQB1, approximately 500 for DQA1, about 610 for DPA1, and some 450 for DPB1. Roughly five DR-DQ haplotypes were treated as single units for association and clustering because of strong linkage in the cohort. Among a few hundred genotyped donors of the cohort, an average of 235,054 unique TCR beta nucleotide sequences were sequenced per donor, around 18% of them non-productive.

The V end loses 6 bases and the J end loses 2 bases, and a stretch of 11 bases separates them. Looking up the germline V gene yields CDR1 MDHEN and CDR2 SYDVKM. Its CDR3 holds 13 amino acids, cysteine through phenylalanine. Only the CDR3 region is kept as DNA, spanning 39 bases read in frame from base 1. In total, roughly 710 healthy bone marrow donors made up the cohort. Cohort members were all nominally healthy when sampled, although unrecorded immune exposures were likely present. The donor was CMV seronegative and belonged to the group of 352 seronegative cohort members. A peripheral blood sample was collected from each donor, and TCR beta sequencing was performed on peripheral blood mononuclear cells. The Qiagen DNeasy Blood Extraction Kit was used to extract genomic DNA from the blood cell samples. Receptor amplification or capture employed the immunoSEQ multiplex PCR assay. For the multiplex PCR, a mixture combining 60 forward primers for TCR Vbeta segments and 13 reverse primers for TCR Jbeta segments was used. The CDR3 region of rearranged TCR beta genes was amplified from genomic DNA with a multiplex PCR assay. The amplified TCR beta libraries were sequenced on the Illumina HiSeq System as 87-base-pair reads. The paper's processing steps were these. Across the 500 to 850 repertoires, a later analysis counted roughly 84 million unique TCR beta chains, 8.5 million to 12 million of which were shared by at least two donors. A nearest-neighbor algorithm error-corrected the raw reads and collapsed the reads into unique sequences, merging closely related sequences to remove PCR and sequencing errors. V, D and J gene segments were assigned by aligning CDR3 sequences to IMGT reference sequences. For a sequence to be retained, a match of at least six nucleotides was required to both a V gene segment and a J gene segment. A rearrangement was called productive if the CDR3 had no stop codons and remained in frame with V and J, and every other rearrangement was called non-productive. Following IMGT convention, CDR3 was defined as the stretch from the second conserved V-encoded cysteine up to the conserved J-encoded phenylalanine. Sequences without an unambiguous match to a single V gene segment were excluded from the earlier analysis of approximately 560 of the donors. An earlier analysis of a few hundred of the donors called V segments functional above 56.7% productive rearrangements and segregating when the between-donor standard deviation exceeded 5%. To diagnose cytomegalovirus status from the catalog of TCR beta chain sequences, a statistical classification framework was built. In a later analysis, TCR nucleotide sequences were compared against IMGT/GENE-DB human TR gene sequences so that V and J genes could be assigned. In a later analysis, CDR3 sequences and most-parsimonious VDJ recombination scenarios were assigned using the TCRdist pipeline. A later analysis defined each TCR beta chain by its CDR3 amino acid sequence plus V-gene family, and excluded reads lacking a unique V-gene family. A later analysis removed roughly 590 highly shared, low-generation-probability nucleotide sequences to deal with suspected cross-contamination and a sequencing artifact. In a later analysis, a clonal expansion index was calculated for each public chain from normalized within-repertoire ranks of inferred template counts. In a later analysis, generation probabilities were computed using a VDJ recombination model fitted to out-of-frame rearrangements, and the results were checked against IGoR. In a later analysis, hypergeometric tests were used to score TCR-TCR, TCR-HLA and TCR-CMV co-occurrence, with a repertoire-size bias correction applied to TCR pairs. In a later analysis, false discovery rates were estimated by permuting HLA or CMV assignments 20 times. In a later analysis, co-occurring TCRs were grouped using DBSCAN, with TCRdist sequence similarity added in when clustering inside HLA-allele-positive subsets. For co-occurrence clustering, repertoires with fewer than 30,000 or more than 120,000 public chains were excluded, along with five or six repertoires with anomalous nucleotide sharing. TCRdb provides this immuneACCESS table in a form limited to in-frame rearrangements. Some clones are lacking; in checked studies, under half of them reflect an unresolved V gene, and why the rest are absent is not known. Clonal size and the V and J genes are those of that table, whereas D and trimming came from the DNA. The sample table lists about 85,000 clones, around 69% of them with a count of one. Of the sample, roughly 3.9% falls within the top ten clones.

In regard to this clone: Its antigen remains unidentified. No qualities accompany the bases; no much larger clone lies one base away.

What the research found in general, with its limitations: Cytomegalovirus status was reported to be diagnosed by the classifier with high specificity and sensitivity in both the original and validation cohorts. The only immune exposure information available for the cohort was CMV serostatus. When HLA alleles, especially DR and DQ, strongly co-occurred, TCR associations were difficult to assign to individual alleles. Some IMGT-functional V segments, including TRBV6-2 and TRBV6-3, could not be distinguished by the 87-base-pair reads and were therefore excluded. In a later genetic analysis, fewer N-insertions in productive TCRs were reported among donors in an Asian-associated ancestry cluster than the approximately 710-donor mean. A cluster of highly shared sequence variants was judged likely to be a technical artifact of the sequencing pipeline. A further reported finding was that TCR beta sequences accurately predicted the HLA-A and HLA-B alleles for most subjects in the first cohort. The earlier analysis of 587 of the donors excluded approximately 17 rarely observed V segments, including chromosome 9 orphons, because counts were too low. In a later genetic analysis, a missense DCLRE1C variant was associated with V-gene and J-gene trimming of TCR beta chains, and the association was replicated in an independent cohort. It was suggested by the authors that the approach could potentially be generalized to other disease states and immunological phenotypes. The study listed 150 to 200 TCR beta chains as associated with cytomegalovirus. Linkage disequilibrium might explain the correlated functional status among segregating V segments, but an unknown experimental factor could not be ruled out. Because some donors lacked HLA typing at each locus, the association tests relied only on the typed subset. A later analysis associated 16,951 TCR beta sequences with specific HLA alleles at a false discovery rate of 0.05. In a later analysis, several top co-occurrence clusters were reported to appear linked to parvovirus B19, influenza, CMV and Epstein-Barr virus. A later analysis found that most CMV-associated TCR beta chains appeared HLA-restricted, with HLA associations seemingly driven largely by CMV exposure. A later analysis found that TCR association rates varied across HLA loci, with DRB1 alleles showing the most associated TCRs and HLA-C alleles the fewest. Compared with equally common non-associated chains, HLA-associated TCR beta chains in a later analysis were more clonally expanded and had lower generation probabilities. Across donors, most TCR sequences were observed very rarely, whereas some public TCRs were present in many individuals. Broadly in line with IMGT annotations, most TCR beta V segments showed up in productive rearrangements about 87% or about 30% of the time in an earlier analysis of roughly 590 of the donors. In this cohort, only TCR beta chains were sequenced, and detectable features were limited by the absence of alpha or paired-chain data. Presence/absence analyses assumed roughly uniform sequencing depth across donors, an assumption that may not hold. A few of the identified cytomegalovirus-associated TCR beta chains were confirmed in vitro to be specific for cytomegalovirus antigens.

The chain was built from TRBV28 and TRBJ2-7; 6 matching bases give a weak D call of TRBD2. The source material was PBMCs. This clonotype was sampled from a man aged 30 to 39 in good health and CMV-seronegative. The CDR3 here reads CASSRTTPYEQYF. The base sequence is TGTGCCAGCAGCCGGACTACTCCCTACGAGCAGTACTTC.